These 26 T cell receptor beta chains came from one sample sequenced in a study of T cells in Graves' hyperthyroidism and ophthalmopathy. RNA transcripts yielded amplified TCR beta CDR3 regions. First-round RT-PCR of the TCR CDR3 relied on the HTBI primer set. MiXCR was run by TCRdb on the multiplex PCR reads, yielding one entry per CDR3 protein. The repertoire holds 300,000 to 350,000 distinct CDR3 sequences, with around a sixth as singletons. Sequencing was done on a sample of blood. The source is a man in his thirties or forties with Graves' hyperthyroidism.

Regarding this clonotype: This may be a read error, as it is one base from a much larger clone. The chain links TRBV30 to TRBJ1-2; 8 bases agree with TRBD1. Trimming took 4 bases from V and 8 from J; bases not matched to a gene: 9. The CDR3 runs 13 residues. CDR1 and CDR2 (germline): GTSNPN, SVGIG (reference sequence). The CDR3 is CAWKAGGAQGYTF. CDR3 nucleotide sequence: TGTGCCTGGAAAGCAGGGGGCGCGCAGGGCTACACCTTC.

This clonotype was detected only a few times. The rearrangement joins TRBV10-2 to TRBJ2-7; 8 nucleotides match TRBD1. Trimming cost V 11 bases and J 1 base; bases outside gene matches: 10. Germline assignment: CDR1 WSHSY and CDR2 SAAADI. CDR3 size: 14 residues. The CDR3 sequence: CAALAGTGSYEQYF. As DNA, the CDR3 is TGCGCCGCCCTAGCCGGGACAGGATCCTACGAGCAGTACTTC.

The chain recombines TRBV11-1 with TRBJ2-7; 9 positions agree with TRBD2. The ends lost 5 bases at V and 6 bases at J; junction bases unmatched: 5. The CDR3 has 13 residues. Germline values: CDR1 SGHAT, CDR2 FQDESV (reference sequence). This CDR3 reads CASSQGLAVEQYF. CDR3 DNA: TGTGCCAGCAGCCAGGGACTAGCTGTCGAGCAGTACTTC. Using reference TRBV11-1 and TRBJ2-7 for the parts outside the CDR3, the full variable domain is EAEVAQSPRYKITEKSQAVAFWCDPISGHATLYWYRQILGQGPELLVQFQDESVVDDSQLPKDRFSAERLKGVDSTLKIQPAELGDSAMYLCASSQGLAVEQYFGPGTRLTVT.

This clonotype was seen at least ten times. The chain couples TRBV10-3 to TRBJ2-1; 10 nucleotides agree with TRBD2. Germline V lookup: CDR1 ENHRY, CDR2 SYGVKD. Unmatched junction bases numbered 7, after V lost 1 base and J lost 10 bases. The CDR3 is 15 amino acids. The chain's CDR3 is CAISELTSGRREQFF. The CDR3 nucleotides are TGTGCCATCAGTGAGTTGACTAGCGGGCGACGAGAGCAGTTCTTC.

In its sample, this clonotype was seen many times. The chain is built from TRBV5-1 and TRBJ1-3; D is possibly TRBD1 (5 bases). The CDR3 extends over 13 amino acids. Deletions cut 5 bases from V and 2 bases from J, with 8 bases between. CDR1 is SGHRS, CDR2 YFSETQ, per germline. For the CDR3, the DNA is TGCGCCAGCAGACAGGCACCTGGAAACACCATATATTTT. Protein product: CASRQAPGNTIYF.

This clonotype has only a few counts. The CDR3 sequence: CASRKGSAGELFF. The CDR3 nucleotides read TGTGCCAGCAGAAAGGGGTCCGCCGGGGAGCTGTTTTTT. V gene TRBV2 combines with J gene TRBJ2-2; tentative D call: TRBD1 (5 bases). From germline, CDR1 is SNHLY and CDR2 FYNNEI. V was clipped by 6 bases and J by 6 bases, with 11 bases between them. This CDR3 is 13 amino acids long. The complete variable domain, with remaining parts taken from reference TRBV2 and TRBJ2-2, reads EPEVTQTPSHQVTQMGQEVILRCVPISNHLYFYWYRQILGQKVEFLVSFYNNEISEKSEIFDDQFSVERPDGSNFTLKIRSTKLEDSAMYFCASRKGSAGELFFGEGSRLTVL.

This clonotype was observed many times. The V gene is TRBV2, the J gene TRBJ2-1; TRBD2 agrees at 13 bases. Germline CDR1 and CDR2: SNHLY and FYNNEI. V shed 3 bases, J shed 10 bases, and the junction held 6 bases outside the gene matches. The CDR3 spans 15 residues. The chain's CDR3 is CASSEGLAGKGEQFF. CDR3 sequence (DNA): TGTGCCAGCAGTGAGGGACTAGCGGGAAAGGGGGAGCAGTTCTTC. Combining the CDR3 with reference TRBV2 and TRBJ2-1 gives the whole variable domain EPEVTQTPSHQVTQMGQEVILRCVPISNHLYFYWYRQILGQKVEFLVSFYNNEISEKSEIFDDQFSVERPDGSNFTLKIRSTKLEDSAMYFCASSEGLAGKGEQFFGPGTRLTVL.

V usage is TRBV19 and J usage is TRBJ1-2; 8 bases fit TRBD1. Germline CDR1 and CDR2: LNHDA and SQIVND (reference sequence). The CDR3 is 16 residues long. J was trimmed by 3 bases and V by 7 bases; bases with no gene match: 13. In DNA, the CDR3 is TGTGCCAGTACGACGGTCCTCCTGACAGGGGACTATGGCTACACCTTC. It specifies CASTTVLLTGDYGYTF.

This clonotype was recorded many times. This rearrangement joins TRBV11-2 to TRBJ1-1, with a possible D match to TRBD1 (6 bases). Trimming cost V 4 bases and J 6 bases, with 15 bases left between them. The CDR3 has 14 residues. CDR1 is SGHAT and CDR2 is FQNNGV in the germline V gene. This chain's CDR3 is CASSSSRRGPEAFF. The CDR3, as DNA: TGTGCCAGCAGCTCCAGTCGTCGGGGGCCTGAAGCTTTCTTT.

This clonotype came up many times. CDR3 sequence (DNA): TGTGCCAGCAGTTTAGGCTACGCGGGACCAGCGGACTACAATGAGCAGTTCTTC. Its translation is CASSLGYAGPADYNEQFF. The genes are TRBV12-3 or TRBV12-4 and TRBJ2-1, with TRBD2 as a possible D gene (6 bases). V was cut by 1 base and J by 3 bases, with 19 bases left in between. The CDR3 is made up of 18 amino acids.

This clonotype was found many times. CDR3 region: CASSDWTSGKKETQYF. The CDR3, as DNA: TGTGCCAGCAGCGACTGGACTAGCGGGAAAAAAGAGACCCAGTACTTC. The chain employs TRBV3-1 and TRBJ2-5, with 12 bases identical to TRBD2. Trimming at V came to 5 bases and at J to 3 bases, leaving 7 bases not matched to a gene. The V gene's germline CDR1 is LGHDT and CDR2 YNNKEL (reference sequence). This CDR3 is 16 amino acids long.

There are many counts of this clonotype. The chain uses TRBV7-9 and TRBJ2-7, with 8 bases identical to TRBD1. Germline V gene data show CDR1 as SEHNR and CDR2 as FQNEAQ (reference sequence). Trimming at V came to 5 bases and at J to 5 bases, leaving 5 bases not matched to a gene. CDR3 size: 13 residues. The CDR3 DNA reads TGTGCCAGCAGCATCGACAGGGGCGACGAGCAGTACTTC. Translating gives CASSIDRGDEQYF.

This rearrangement joins TRBV11-2 to TRBJ1-6, with no clear D. The V end lost 3 bases, the J end lost 0 bases, and 18 bases lay between the germline ends. Germline CDR1 SGHAT, CDR2 FQNNGV. CDR3 length: 19 amino acids. The CDR3 bases are TGTGCCAGCAGCTTTTCCCGGGCGTCCTCCGGCTCCTATAATTCACCCCTCCACTTT. It translates to CASSFSRASSGSYNSPLHF.

This clonotype was found a few times. The chain combines TRBV5-1 with TRBJ2-1; TRBD2 matches at 7 bases. The length of the CDR3 is 17 residues. Germline V gene data show CDR1 as SGHRS and CDR2 as YFSETQ. V lost 0 bases and J lost 4; bases outside the gene matches: 10. This chain's CDR3 is CASSLGRIAGLYNEQFF. The CDR3 nucleotides are TGCGCCAGCAGCTTGGGGAGGATAGCGGGCCTATACAATGAGCAGTTCTTC. Full variable domain (rest looked up from reference TRBV5-1 and TRBJ2-1): KAGVTQTPRYLIKTRGQQVTLSCSPISGHRSVSWYQQTPGQGLQFLFEYFSETQRNKGNFPGRFSGRQFSNSRSEMNVSTLELGDSALYLCASSLGRIAGLYNEQFFGPGTRLTVL.

This clonotype was counted many times. This chain uses TRBV7-9 with TRBJ2-1; no definite D call. CDR3 length: 11 residues. V lost 5 bases, J lost 6 bases, and 5 bases lay in between. Looked up from germline, CDR1 is SEHNR and CDR2 is FQNEAQ (reference sequence). The CDR3 spells CASSISNEQFF. CDR3 coding DNA: TGTGCCAGCAGCATTAGCAATGAGCAGTTCTTC.

This clonotype was detected ten times or more. V usage is TRBV20-1 and J usage is TRBJ2-1; 9 nucleotides line up with TRBD2. Germline V lookup: CDR1 DFQATT, CDR2 SNEGSKA (reference sequence). The V gene end was trimmed by 8 bases and the J gene end by 2 bases; junction bases not matched to a gene: 19. The CDR3 runs 18 residues. The CDR3 DNA follows: TGCAGTCTCCCCGGGACCTCAGCGGGGGGTGCGACCTACAATGAGCAGTTCTTC. It specifies CSLPGTSAGGATYNEQFF.

This chain joins TRBV19 and TRBJ2-1, with D unresolved. V shed 6 bases and J shed 8 bases, with 14 bases lying between them. The V gene's germline CDR1 is LNHDA and CDR2 SQIVND (reference sequence). The length of the CDR3 is 13 residues. CDR3 in amino acids: CASRRAQWYEQFF. The DNA of the CDR3 is TGTGCCAGTAGACGGGCCCAATGGTATGAGCAGTTCTTC.

As for this clonotype: The junction and the germline gene differ at one end; a read error may be behind it. The CDR3 DNA is TGCGCCAGCAGCTTGAGTATGAACACTGAAGCTTCCTTT. This codes for CASSLSMNTEASF. This chain uses TRBV5-1 with TRBJ1-1; D ambiguous. Germline-derived CDR1 and CDR2 are SGHRS and YFSETQ. This CDR3 is built from 13 residues.

In this sample, this clonotype turned up many times. The chain combines TRBV6-5 with TRBJ2-7; TRBD2 is a possible D gene (5 bases). V lost 0 bases to trimming and J lost 2 bases, with 11 bases between them. The germline V gene encodes CDR1 MNHEY and CDR2 SVGAGI. This CDR3 comprises 15 residues. This CDR3 is CASSYSPTTAYEQYF. For the CDR3, the DNA is TGTGCCAGCAGTTACTCCCCGACTACAGCCTACGAGCAGTACTTC.

This clonotype was counted at least ten times. The V call is TRBV5-1, the J call TRBJ1-1; D possibly corresponds to TRBD1 (6 bases). The CDR3 contains 14 residues. Germline V CDR1 and CDR2: SGHRS, YFSETQ. Trimming shortened V by 6 bases and J by 5 bases, and 17 bases separated the two germline ends. In nucleotides, the CDR3 is TGCGCCAGCACGACCGAGGGGGGGGGAACTGAAGCTTTCTTT. It encodes CASTTEGGGTEAFF. Full variable domain (outside the CDR3, taken from reference TRBV5-1 and TRBJ1-1): KAGVTQTPRYLIKTRGQQVTLSCSPISGHRSVSWYQQTPGQGLQFLFEYFSETQRNKGNFPGRFSGRQFSNSRSEMNVSTLELGDSALYLCASTTEGGGTEAFFGQGTRLTVV.

This clonotype was found a few times. V is TRBV18 and J is TRBJ2-6; 11 bases fit TRBD1. The CDR3 totals 17 residues. CDR1 is KGHSH, CDR2 LQKENI, per germline. The ends lost 3 bases at V and 4 bases at J; junction bases unmatched: 5. DNA of the CDR3: TGTGCCAGCTCACCCGGACAGGGGGCGGCCGGGGCCAACGTCCTGACTTTC. It specifies CASSPGQGAAGANVLTF.

V is TRBV27 and J is TRBJ1-5; D call uncertain. Trimming took off 4 bases at V and 0 bases at J, with 16 bases between the two ends. CDR1 MNHEY and CDR2 SMNVEV come from the germline V gene (reference sequence). This CDR3 comprises 17 residues. The chain's CDR3 is CASSSAAEVYSNQPQHF. DNA of the CDR3: TGTGCCAGCAGTTCAGCGGCAGAGGTATATAGCAATCAGCCCCAGCATTTT.

The chain carries TRBV6-1 and TRBJ2-1; 8 bases are shared with TRBD2. The germline CDR1 and CDR2 sequences are MNHNS and SASEGT. The J segment lost 2 bases and the V segment lost 6 bases, leaving 3 bases of the junction unmatched. The CDR3 contains 14 residues. CDR3 loop: CASSISGTYNEQFF. The CDR3 region has the DNA TGTGCCAGCAGCATTAGCGGGACCTACAATGAGCAGTTCTTC.

The chain couples TRBV7-2 to TRBJ1-2; no clear D gene. This CDR3 is built from 13 residues. V gave up 0 bases and J gave up 5 bases, with 7 bases separating them. Germline V gene data show CDR1 as SGHTA and CDR2 as FQGNSA. The CDR3 nucleotides read TGTGCCAGCAGCTTAGCTACCCATTATGGCTACACCTTC. Its translation is CASSLATHYGYTF.

The chain couples TRBV6-8 to TRBJ2-5; 12 bases agree with TRBD2. V was pared by 5 bases and J by 2 bases, with 9 bases of the junction left unmatched. The germline gives CDR1 MNHGY, CDR2 SAAAGT. CDR3 length: 17 residues. The DNA of the CDR3 is TGTGCCAGCAGTGGAGAACCGCTAGCGGGAGGGCAAGAGACCCAGTACTTC. The encoded protein is CASSGEPLAGGQETQYF.

This clonotype was detected only a few times. V and J are TRBV24-1 and TRBJ2-2; possible D gene TRBD2, 5 bases. Trimming cost V 1 base and J 3 bases, with 11 bases left between them. Per germline, CDR1 KGHDR and CDR2 SFDVKD. The CDR3 runs 16 residues. CDR3 DNA sequence: TGTGCCACCAGTGATTTCGAGGGAGCGGACACCGGGGAGCTGTTTTTT. Its protein is CATSDFEGADTGELFF.